A single sample gave rise to the 28 T cell receptor beta chains below, sequenced in a study of vaccination and CD4 T cells after COVID-19. Cultured CD4+ T-cell DNA underwent Oncomine TCR Beta short-read sequencing. TCRdb passed the PCR reads through MiXCR, listing each CDR3 protein once. This sample has more than 9,500 distinct CDR3 sequences, with about 50% found just once. For these receptors, no antigen is known. Noted treatment: approximately 9-day PBMC culture with coronavirus spike peptide pools or control peptides (ViraFEST assay). The sample comprised CD4+ T cells from blood, cultured in vitro. Receptors originate from a human donor who had recovered from COVID-19.

In its sample, this clonotype was seen a few times. The genes are TRBV19 and TRBJ1-5; TRBD1 matches at 8 bases. This CDR3 is 15 amino acids long. In germline, CDR1 is LNHDA, CDR2 SQIVND (reference sequence). Germline trimming cut 5 bases from V and 6 bases from J; bases unmatched to any gene: 9. The CDR3 loop reads CASSRQGAQSQPQHF. CDR3 nucleotides: TGTGCCAGTAGTCGTCAGGGGGCGCAAAGTCAGCCCCAGCATTTT. Based on the CDR3 plus reference TRBV19 and TRBJ1-5, the full variable domain is DGGITQSPKYLFRKEGQNVTLSCEQNLNHDAMYWYRQDPGQGLRLIYYSQIVNDFQKGDIAEGYSVSREKKESFPLTVTSAQKNPTAFYLCASSRQGAQSQPQHFGDGTRLSIL.

The rearrangement joins TRBV6-1 to TRBJ1-1; no reliable D call. V lost 5 bases to trimming and J lost 1 base, with 5 bases between them. In germline, CDR1 is MNHNS, CDR2 SASEGT. The CDR3 sequence is 12 residues long. Here the CDR3 reads CASSLRNTEAFF. CDR3 DNA sequence: TGTGCCAGCAGTCTCCGGAACACTGAAGCTTTCTTT.

In this sample, this clonotype turned up a few times. This rearrangement joins TRBV7-2 to TRBJ1-1; D perhaps matches TRBD1 (6 bases). The CDR3 totals 15 residues. The V gene's germline CDR1 is SGHTA and CDR2 FQGNSA. The germline V and J ends were trimmed by 2 bases and 1 base, with 11 bases remaining between them. This chain's CDR3 is CASSLFSTGNTEAFF. In DNA form, the CDR3 reads TGTGCCAGCAGCTTATTCTCGACAGGGAACACTGAAGCTTTCTTT.

A few counts support this clonotype. The chain employs TRBV27 and TRBJ2-5; no clear D gene. V was cut by 2 bases and J by 5 bases, with 15 bases left in between. This CDR3 region has 15 residues. CDR1 is MNHEY and CDR2 is SMNVEV in the germline V gene (reference sequence). CDR3 sequence (DNA): TGTGCCAGCAGTTTACGGGCTTCTTTACGCGAGACCCAGTACTTC. Amino acids: CASSLRASLRETQYF.

This clonotype qualifies as medium-sized. This chain joins TRBV6-1 and TRBJ2-5; TRBD2 agrees at 7 bases. V was clipped by 8 bases and J by 0 bases; unmatched bases: 6. The germline gives CDR1 MNHNS, CDR2 SASEGT. This CDR3 is built from 14 residues. Here the CDR3 reads CASSGRGYQETQYF. CDR3 bases: TGTGCCAGCTCGGGGAGGGGCTACCAAGAGACCCAGTACTTC.

The chain joins TRBV5-1 to TRBJ2-2; 10 bases are shared with TRBD1. CDR3 length: 16 residues. V dropped 3 bases and J dropped 5; count of bases not matched to a gene: 7. Per the germline V gene, CDR1 is SGHRS and CDR2 is YFSETQ. For the CDR3, the DNA is TGCGCCAGCAGCTCCCGGACAGGGGGGACGACCGGGGAGCTGTTTTTT. Translated, it gives CASSSRTGGTTGELFF.

This clonotype was seen a handful of times. The chain is built from TRBV7-9 and TRBJ2-5, with D possibly TRBD1 on 6 matching bases. CDR1 and CDR2 from the germline V gene are SEHNR and FQNEAQ (reference sequence). V dropped 5 bases and J dropped 5 bases, with 18 bases sitting between them. The CDR3 consists of 15 residues. The CDR3 loop is CASSPDRGKGETQYF. The DNA for the CDR3 is TGTGCCAGCAGCCCAGATAGGGGGAAGGGTGAGACCCAGTACTTC.

The V and J genes are TRBV6-1 and TRBJ1-1; 7 positions agree with TRBD1. The V segment lost 7 bases and the J segment 5 bases; nucleotides outside the gene matches: 10. The length of the CDR3 is 14 residues. The V gene's germline CDR1 is MNHNS and CDR2 SASEGT. For the CDR3, the DNA is TGTGCCAGCACCGGATTACAGGGGTCAACTGAAGCTTTCTTT. It specifies CASTGLQGSTEAFF.

This clonotype has only a few counts. The CDR3 nucleotides read TGCAGCGCACGGGGGGGGGAAACCTATAATTCACCCCTCCACTTT. This codes for CSARGGETYNSPLHF. The gene calls are TRBV20-1 and TRBJ1-6; a weak D match, TRBD1 (5 bases). Germline V gene data show CDR1 as DFQATT and CDR2 as SNEGSKA (reference sequence). The CDR3 extends over 15 amino acids.

This chain uses TRBV5-4 with TRBJ1-6; D remains ambiguous. CDR1 is SGHNT and CDR2 is YYREEE in the germline V gene (reference sequence). V gave up 2 bases and J gave up 0 bases, with 3 bases separating them. The CDR3 length is 14 residues. The CDR3 here is CASSFSSYNSPLHF. The CDR3, as DNA: TGTGCCAGCAGCTTTAGCTCCTATAATTCACCCCTCCACTTT. Complete variable domain (other parts from reference TRBV5-4 and TRBJ1-6): ETGVTQSPTHLIKTRGQQVTLRCSSQSGHNTVSWYQQALGQGPQFIFQYYREEENGRGNFPPRFSGLQFPNYSSELNVNALELDDSALYLCASSFSSYNSPLHFGNGTRLTVT.

The CDR3 nucleotides are TGTGCCAGCAGTCGACTCAACACCGGGGAGCTGTTTTTT. It is translated as CASSRLNTGELFF. The gene calls are TRBV2 and TRBJ2-2; D call uncertain. There are 13 residues in the CDR3. Germline CDR1 and CDR2: SNHLY and FYNNEI. Trimming removed 5 bases from V and 2 bases from J, with 6 bases in between.

The chain employs TRBV19 and TRBJ1-1; TRBD1 agrees at 9 bases. With V trimmed by 5 bases and J by 6 bases, 7 bases remained unmatched. Germline V gene lookup returns CDR1 LNHDA and CDR2 SQIVND (reference sequence). There are 14 residues in the CDR3. The CDR3 loop is CASSLLQGASEAFF. The CDR3 region has the DNA TGTGCCAGTAGTCTACTACAGGGGGCATCTGAAGCTTTCTTT.

The rearrangement joins TRBV2 to TRBJ2-5, with 7 bases fitting TRBD1. Germline V CDR1 and CDR2: SNHLY, FYNNEI. After removal of 0 bases from V and 4 bases from J, the junction contained 8 bases not matched to a gene. The CDR3 length is 16 residues. CDR3 DNA sequence: TGTGCCAGCAGTGAAGCGATAGGGGGCGGAGGAGAGACCCAGTACTTC. This sequence encodes CASSEAIGGGGETQYF.

CDR3 region: CSAKGTGTYEQYF. The DNA of the CDR3 is TGCAGTGCTAAGGGGACAGGAACCTACGAGCAGTACTTC. The chain is built from TRBV20-1 and TRBJ2-7; TRBD1 agrees at 8 bases. The germline V gene has CDR1 DFQATT and CDR2 SNEGSKA (reference sequence). The V and J ends lost 4 bases and 2 bases, in that order; junction bases with no gene match: 4. The CDR3 is 13 amino acids.

CDR3 sequence: CASSLGGNEKLFF. Here the CDR3 DNA reads TGTGCCAGCAGCTTAGGGGGGAATGAAAAACTGTTTTTT. J is TRBJ1-4 and V is TRBV7-2; D may be TRBD1 (5 bases). The CDR3 extends over 13 amino acids. The V gene's germline CDR1 is SGHTA and CDR2 FQGNSA. Trimming removed 1 base from V and 5 bases from J, with 5 bases in between.

This clonotype showed up just a few times. The CDR3 reads CASSYSGDRQYF. CDR3 nucleotides: TGTGCCAGCAGTTACTCCGGGGACAGGCAGTACTTC. J is TRBJ2-7 and V is TRBV6-5; TRBD1 matches at 7 bases. This CDR3 contains 12 residues. Germline values: CDR1 MNHEY, CDR2 SVGAGI. The J segment lost 9 bases and the V segment lost 0 bases, leaving 2 bases of the junction unmatched.

A few counts support this clonotype. The rearrangement uses TRBV27 and TRBJ1-2, with 8 bases aligning to TRBD1. Germline V lookup: CDR1 MNHEY, CDR2 SMNVEV (reference sequence). V dropped 3 bases and J dropped 7; count of bases not matched to a gene: 4. The CDR3 is 13 amino acids. The CDR3 DNA reads as TGTGCCAGCAGTTTCCAAGGACAGGGTGGCTACACCTTC. The encoded protein is CASSFQGQGGYTF.

The DNA for the CDR3 is TGTGCCAGCAGTGGGGTATACTTTGGGCCAGGGGGACTCGAGCAGTACTTC. Translated: CASSGVYFGPGGLEQYF. V is TRBV6-1 and J is TRBJ2-7; possibly TRBD1 for D (7 bases). V lost 4 bases and J 6 bases, leaving 25 bases between the germline ends. CDR3 length: 17 residues. Germline V CDR1 and CDR2: MNHNS, SASEGT.

This clonotype was seen only a few times. V and J are TRBV10-3 and TRBJ1-1; TRBD1 matches at 8 bases. The CDR3 totals 15 residues. Germline CDR1 reads ENHRY; CDR2 reads SYGVKD. V shed 6 bases, J shed 1 base, and the junction held 7 bases outside the gene matches. CDR3 in amino acids: CAISILGQGNTEAFF. The DNA of the CDR3 is TGTGCCATCAGCATCCTTGGACAGGGGAACACTGAAGCTTTCTTT.

The rearrangement uses TRBV20-1 and TRBJ1-1; TRBD1 matches 12 bases. After removal of 5 bases from V and 5 bases from J, the junction contained 12 bases not matched to a gene. CDR3 length: 16 amino acids. The germline gives CDR1 DFQATT, CDR2 SNEGSKA (reference sequence). This chain's CDR3 is CSASPGQGAGGTEAFF. Written as DNA, the CDR3 is TGCAGTGCTTCGCCGGGACAGGGGGCCGGTGGAACTGAAGCTTTCTTT.

The gene calls are TRBV11-3 and TRBJ2-2; D tentatively fits TRBD1 or TRBD2 (5 bases each). Germline values: CDR1 SGHNT, CDR2 YENEEA. The CDR3 is 16 residues long. V was pared by 5 bases and J by 1 base, with 14 bases between. The CDR3 loop reads CASSPTGRMNTGELFF. The CDR3, as DNA: TGTGCCAGCAGCCCCACGGGACGGATGAACACCGGGGAGCTGTTTTTT. The full variable domain, with the rest looked up from reference TRBV11-3 and TRBJ2-2, is EAGVVQSPRYKIIEKKQPVAFWCNPISGHNTLYWYLQNLGQGPELLIRYENEEAVDDSQLPKDRFSAERLKGVDSTLKIQPAELGDSAVYLCASSPTGRMNTGELFFGEGSRLTVL.

This clonotype has just a few counts. The rearrangement joins TRBV27 to TRBJ2-5; 16 nucleotides line up with TRBD2. Trimming removed 7 bases from V and 7 bases from J; junction bases left unmatched: 6. From germline, CDR1 is MNHEY and CDR2 SMNVEV (reference sequence). This CDR3 spans 15 amino acids. The CDR3 DNA is TGTGCCAGCACGGGACTAGCGGGGGGGCTGGGGACCCAGTACTTC. Its protein product is CASTGLAGGLGTQYF.

The chain couples TRBV2 to TRBJ2-5, with D possibly being TRBD2 (7 bases). V was shortened by 1 base and J by 5 bases, with 20 bases between the two germline ends. The germline CDR1 and CDR2 sequences are SNHLY and FYNNEI. This CDR3 spans 17 amino acids. Written as DNA, the CDR3 is TGTGCCAGCAGTGAAGGGGGGGGTTGGGGGCGCGAGGAGACCCAGTACTTC. It yields the protein CASSEGGGWGREETQYF. Using reference TRBV2 and TRBJ2-5 for the parts outside the CDR3, the full variable domain is EPEVTQTPSHQVTQMGQEVILRCVPISNHLYFYWYRQILGQKVEFLVSFYNNEISEKSEIFDDQFSVERPDGSNFTLKIRSTKLEDSAMYFCASSEGGGWGREETQYFGPGTRLLVL.

V is TRBV7-2 and J is TRBJ2-7, with D uncertain. Germline CDR1 reads SGHTA; CDR2 reads FQGNSA. With 2 bases removed from V and 5 bases from J, the gap between germline ends came to 13 bases. The CDR3 consists of 14 residues. As DNA, the CDR3 is TGTGCCAGCAGCTTATTCGGTTTCATCAACGAGCAGTACTTC. Translating it yields CASSLFGFINEQYF. Variable domain in full (rest from reference TRBV7-2 and TRBJ2-7): GAGVSQSPSNKVTEKGKDVELRCDPISGHTALYWYRQSLGQGLEFLIYFQGNSAPDKSGLPSDRFSAERTGGSVSTLTIQRTQQEDSAVYLCASSLFGFINEQYFGPGTRLTVT.

This clonotype was seen more than once but under ten times. The CDR3 DNA reads TGTGCCAGCAGCAAACGACAGGGCATGACGGAGACCCAGTACTTC. Amino acids: CASSKRQGMTETQYF. This chain connects TRBV21-1 to TRBJ2-5; the table's D call TRBD1 went unverified against the DNA. TRBV21-1 is a pseudogene segment. The CDR3 extends over 15 amino acids.

V usage is TRBV21-1 and J usage is TRBJ1-6; no DNA check was done on the table's D call, TRBD1. TRBV21-1 has pseudogene status. The CDR3 runs to 12 residues. CDR3 nucleotide sequence: TGTGCCAGCAGCGAAAAAGAGGGGTCCCTCCACTTT. Its translation: CASSEKEGSLHF.

This clonotype occurred a few times. The rearrangement uses TRBV5-1 and TRBJ2-7, with D tentatively TRBD1 (5 bases). V was shortened by 5 bases and J by 2 bases, with 14 bases between the two germline ends. CDR3 length: 14 amino acids. Germline V gives CDR1 SGHRS, CDR2 YFSETQ. The CDR3: CASSGVRAPYEQYF. The CDR3 DNA sequence: TGCGCCAGCAGTGGTGTCAGGGCGCCCTACGAGCAGTACTTC.

The rearrangement links TRBV30 to TRBJ2-1, with 8 positions matching TRBD2. CDR1 and CDR2 from the germline V gene are GTSNPN and SVGIG (reference sequence). Unmatched junction bases numbered 10, after V lost 0 bases and J lost 6 bases. This CDR3 region has 16 residues. The CDR3 sequence: CAWSVLVASGLNEQFF. CDR3 in DNA: TGTGCCTGGAGTGTACTCGTGGCTAGCGGGCTCAATGAGCAGTTCTTC.